The 28 T cell receptor beta chains reported below all come from one sample, sequenced in a study of Ad26.COV2.S vaccination and SARS-CoV-2 variants. Noted treatment: 15 to 20 received Ad26.COV2.S at low or high dose, single or two shots; about 5 received placebo; per-sample allocation not given. Material that was analyzed had been drawn on day 63 after the first vaccine or placebo injection. Assay used: immunoSEQ multiplex PCR; TCRdb lists only in-frame clones, some missing. The sample carries approximately 410,000 clones, approximately 90% recorded once. The sequencing used peripheral blood, collected in a trial of Ad26.COV2.S vaccine versus placebo. All receptors derive from a person between 18 and 65 years old who received the Ad26.COV2.S COVID-19 vaccine or a placebo.

V is TRBV18 and J is TRBJ2-5; 10 bases align to TRBD2. V trimming: 3 bases; J trimming: 5 bases; junction bases outside the gene matches: 6. CDR1 and CDR2 from the germline V gene are KGHSH and LQKENI. The CDR3 totals 15 residues. CDR3 loop: CASSPSLAGEETQYF. CDR3 sequence (DNA): TGTGCCAGCTCACCCTCTCTAGCGGGGGAGGAGACCCAGTACTTC.

The rearrangement uses TRBV19 and TRBJ2-5, with D hard to call. CDR1 is LNHDA and CDR2 is SQIVND in the germline V gene (reference sequence). The length of the CDR3 is 14 residues. V was pared by 4 bases and J by 2 bases, with 11 bases between. For the CDR3, the DNA is TGTGCCAGTAGTAAGGGCAGGCCACAAGAGACCCAGTACTTC. It is translated as CASSKGRPQETQYF. Based on the CDR3 plus reference TRBV19 and TRBJ2-5, the full variable domain is DGGITQSPKYLFRKEGQNVTLSCEQNLNHDAMYWYRQDPGQGLRLIYYSQIVNDFQKGDIAEGYSVSREKKESFPLTVTSAQKNPTAFYLCASSKGRPQETQYFGPGTRLLVL.

The chain joins TRBV14 to TRBJ1-6; D possibly corresponds to TRBD1 (5 bases). Germline V gene lookup returns CDR1 SGHDN and CDR2 FVKESK. V dropped 5 bases and J dropped 0 bases, with 8 bases sitting between them. The CDR3 has 15 amino acids. CDR3 loop: CASSFDSSYNSPLHF. DNA for the CDR3: TGTGCCAGCAGCTTCGACAGCTCCTATAATTCACCCCTCCACTTT.

V and J are TRBV28 and TRBJ1-2; TRBD1 agrees at 8 bases. Germline V lookup: CDR1 MDHEN, CDR2 SYDVKM. The J segment lost 6 bases and the V segment lost 7 bases, leaving 19 bases of the junction unmatched. The CDR3 runs to 17 residues. The CDR3 DNA reads TGTGCCAGCAACATTGGGGGCGGACAGGGCTCATTGCATGGCTACACCTTC. It yields the protein CASNIGGGQGSLHGYTF.

The chain links TRBV30 to TRBJ2-1, with 8 bases matching TRBD2. The J segment lost 4 bases and the V segment lost 3 bases, leaving 5 bases of the junction unmatched. The CDR3 is 14 residues long. Germline values: CDR1 GTSNPN, CDR2 SVGIG (reference sequence). DNA for the CDR3: TGTGCCTGGAGGACGGGGGGGCTGTACAATGAGCAGTTCTTC. Amino acid sequence: CAWRTGGLYNEQFF.

CDR3 sequence: CASSWDRGRLQYF. The CDR3 region has the DNA TGTGCCAGCAGTTGGGACAGGGGGCGTCTGCAGTACTTC. The rearrangement links TRBV28 to TRBJ2-7; 12 nucleotides line up with TRBD1. Per germline, CDR1 MDHEN and CDR2 SYDVKM. The CDR3 runs to 13 residues. Trimming removed 4 bases from V and 9 bases from J; junction bases left unmatched: 4.

This rearrangement joins TRBV23-1 to TRBJ1-6; the match to TRBD1 covers 8 bases. TRBV23-1 is treated as an ORF (open reading frame) with a function not yet certain. CDR3 length equals 15 residues. V was pared by 2 bases and J by 8 bases, with 5 bases of the junction left unmatched. CDR3 region: CASSQRQGYHSPLHF. CDR3 coding DNA: TGCGCCAGCAGTCAAAGACAGGGGTATCATTCACCCCTCCACTTT.

This clone occurred once. The chain uses TRBV6-6 and TRBJ2-2; perhaps TRBD1 as D (5 bases). CDR3 size: 16 residues. The V end was cut by 2 bases, the J end by 5 bases, with 15 bases between. The germline V gene has CDR1 MNHNY and CDR2 SVGAGI (reference sequence). This CDR3 reads CASSYAGSSFTGELFF. CDR3 sequence (DNA): TGTGCCAGCAGTTACGCAGGGTCGTCATTTACCGGGGAGCTGTTTTTT.

The genes are TRBV5-1 and TRBJ2-2, with D possibly matching TRBD1 (6 bases). The CDR3 length is 14 residues. The germline V and J ends were trimmed by 4 bases and 2 bases, with 9 bases remaining between them. In germline, CDR1 is SGHRS, CDR2 YFSETQ. CDR3 nucleotide sequence: TGCGCCAGCAGCAGGGACACCAACACCGGGGAGCTGTTTTTT. Its protein is CASSRDTNTGELFF.

As regards this clone: The sample contains more than one DNA sequence encoding this CDR3. The CDR3 region is CASSLGGNTEAFF. The CDR3 coding sequence is TGCGCCAGCAGCTTGGGGGGGAACACTGAAGCTTTCTTT. The chain combines TRBV5-1 with TRBJ1-1; D is unclear. Per the germline V gene, CDR1 is SGHRS and CDR2 is YFSETQ. The CDR3 runs 13 residues. V dropped 0 bases and J dropped 1 base, with 4 bases sitting between them.

The rearrangement links TRBV18 to TRBJ2-4; possible D gene TRBD2, 6 bases. V was pared by 3 bases and J by 7 bases, with 10 bases between. Germline lookup yields CDR1 KGHSH and CDR2 LQKENI. The CDR3 extends over 13 amino acids. The CDR3 region is CASSPEGLNIQYF. The CDR3 region has the DNA TGTGCCAGCTCACCGGAGGGATTGAACATTCAGTACTTC.

V gene TRBV27 combines with J gene TRBJ2-7, with unresolved D. With 2 bases removed from V and 2 bases from J, the gap between germline ends came to 13 bases. The germline gives CDR1 MNHEY, CDR2 SMNVEV (reference sequence). This CDR3 is built from 15 residues. The chain's CDR3 is CASSLNFPVTYEQYF. The DNA for the CDR3 is TGTGCCAGCAGTTTAAATTTCCCAGTTACCTACGAGCAGTACTTC.

V gene TRBV9 combines with J gene TRBJ2-3; 7 bases are shared with TRBD2. The CDR3 loop spans 16 amino acids. From germline, CDR1 is SGDLS and CDR2 YYNGEE. Unmatched junction bases numbered 9, after V lost 4 bases and J lost 1 base. The CDR3 region is CASSFRAGRGTDTQYF. CDR3 nucleotides: TGTGCCAGCAGCTTCAGAGCGGGGCGGGGCACAGATACGCAGTATTTT.

The chain recombines TRBV11-2 with TRBJ2-5, with D uncertain. V shed 6 bases and J shed 4 bases, with 12 bases lying between them. The length of the CDR3 is 13 residues. Germline CDR1 and CDR2: SGHAT and FQNNGV. This CDR3 is CASRLVGLETQYF. Here the CDR3 DNA reads TGTGCCAGCAGATTGGTAGGGTTAGAGACCCAGTACTTC.

This clone showed up just once. V is TRBV6-2 or TRBV6-3 and J is TRBJ2-2; the match to TRBD2 covers 10 bases. The CDR3 is 16 residues long. The V gene's germline CDR1 is MNHEY and CDR2 SVGEGT. J lost 8 bases, V lost 2 bases, and 8 bases had no gene match. The CDR3 nucleotides read TGTGCCAGCAGTTACGGATTAGCGGGGGGCGTTGGGGAGCTGTTTTTT. It specifies CASSYGLAGGVGELFF.

The rearrangement uses TRBV6-5 and TRBJ1-2; D gene unclear. Germline V CDR1 and CDR2: MNHEY, SVGAGI. The CDR3 is 15 residues long. V was trimmed by 1 base and J by 0 bases, leaving 9 bases between them. The CDR3 DNA reads TGTGCCAGCAGTTACTTTACGACTTCTAACTATGGCTACACCTTC. Protein: CASSYFTTSNYGYTF.

The chain recombines TRBV5-6 with TRBJ2-1; D unresolved. The CDR3 covers 13 residues. Germline CDR1 reads SGHDT; CDR2 reads YYEEEE. Deletions cut 0 bases from V and 7 bases from J, with 8 bases between. The CDR3, as DNA: TGTGCCAGCAGCTTGGATTGGGGAAATGAGCAGTTCTTC. This encodes CASSLDWGNEQFF.

The CDR3 protein is CASSLRGNQPQHF. The DNA of the CDR3 is TGTGCCAGCAGTTTGAGGGGAAATCAGCCCCAGCATTTT. The chain couples TRBV6-5 to TRBJ1-5, with a weak D call TRBD1 (5 bases). The V end lost 4 bases, the J end lost 4 bases, and 8 bases lay between the germline ends. CDR3 length equals 13 residues. Germline lookup yields CDR1 MNHEY and CDR2 SVGAGI.

J is TRBJ2-7 and V is TRBV15; TRBD1 might be the D (6 bases). Looked up from germline, CDR1 is LNHNV and CDR2 is YYDKDF (reference sequence). The CDR3 totals 12 residues. V was pared by 1 base and J by 7 bases, with 8 bases between. In nucleotides, the CDR3 is TGTGCCACCAGCAGAGCAAGGGGGGAGCAGTACTTC. This translates into CATSRARGEQYF.

V usage is TRBV21-1 and J usage is TRBJ1-3. TRBV21-1 is shown as a pseudogene. The CDR3 consists of 21 residues. CDR3 loop: CASSKDPRVTPDYVGGNTIYF. The CDR3 region has the DNA TGTGCCAGCAGCAAAGACCCGAGGGTCACTCCTGACTACGTTGGTGGAAACACCATATATTTT.

This clone was detected once. The CDR3 spells CASSYIEGIGQYF. The CDR3 DNA reads TGTGCCAGCAGTTACATTGAGGGGATAGGGCAGTACTTC. The J gene is TRBJ2-7, the V gene TRBV6-5; D assignment may be TRBD1 or TRBD2 (5 bases each). The CDR3 is 13 residues long. V was clipped by 2 bases and J by 9 bases, with 14 bases between them. Germline CDR1 is MNHEY and CDR2 is SVGAGI.

This clone has a single count. The CDR3 loop reads CASSLTLAGPGPQHF. The CDR3 bases are TGTGCCAGTAGCCTAACTTTAGCAGGGCCGGGGCCCCAGCATTTT. The chain carries TRBV19 and TRBJ1-5; D possibly corresponds to TRBD1 (5 bases). Deletions cut 6 bases from V and 9 bases from J, with 21 bases between. The V gene's germline CDR1 is LNHDA and CDR2 SQIVND (reference sequence). CDR3 length equals 15 residues. The full variable domain, rest sourced from reference TRBV19 and TRBJ1-5, is DGGITQSPKYLFRKEGQNVTLSCEQNLNHDAMYWYRQDPGQGLRLIYYSQIVNDFQKGDIAEGYSVSREKKESFPLTVTSAQKNPTAFYLCASSLTLAGPGPQHFGDGTRLSIL.

The sample holds a few counts of this clone. The chain links TRBV6-5 to TRBJ1-5; D may be TRBD1 (6 bases). This CDR3 contains 13 residues. V shed 3 bases and J shed 4 bases, with 7 bases lying between them. Germline CDR1 is MNHEY and CDR2 is SVGAGI. The CDR3 DNA reads as TGTGCCAGCAGTTATACAGGGAATCAGCCCCAGCATTTT. Amino acid sequence: CASSYTGNQPQHF.

The chain carries TRBV3-1 (or the pseudogene TRBV3-2) and TRBJ1-2, with TRBD1 matching over 10 bases. V trimming: 4 bases; J trimming: 7 bases; junction bases outside the gene matches: 6. CDR1 is LGHDT, CDR2 YNNKEL, per germline (reference sequence). The CDR3 covers 14 residues. This CDR3 reads CASSRDRGQSGYTF. The CDR3 DNA follows: TGTGCCAGCAGCCGCGACAGGGGGCAAAGTGGCTACACCTTC.

The chain couples TRBV11-2 to TRBJ2-5, with 11 bases lining up with TRBD2. CDR3 length: 16 residues. V lost 3 bases, J lost 6 bases, and 9 bases stayed unmatched. Looked up from germline, CDR1 is SGHAT and CDR2 is FQNNGV. The CDR3 nucleotides read TGTGCCAGCAGCTTCTCCCAGACTAGCGGGGTAAAGACCCAGTACTTC. It is translated as CASSFSQTSGVKTQYF.

The V gene is TRBV27, the J gene TRBJ2-6; no definite D call. Germline lookup yields CDR1 MNHEY and CDR2 SMNVEV (reference sequence). V gave up 1 base and J gave up 0 bases, with 1 base separating them. CDR3 length equals 14 residues. The CDR3, as DNA: TGTGCCAGCAGTTTATTCTCTGGGGCCAACGTCCTGACTTTC. Translation gives CASSLFSGANVLTF. The complete variable domain, with remaining parts taken from reference TRBV27 and TRBJ2-6, reads EAQVTQNPRYLITVTGKKLTVTCSQNMNHEYMSWYRQDPGLGLRQIYYSMNVEVTDKGDVPEGYKVSRKEKRNFPLILESPSPNQTSLYFCASSLFSGANVLTFGAGSRLTVL.

This chain joins TRBV3-1 (or the pseudogene TRBV3-2) and TRBJ1-5; TRBD1 matches at 7 bases. The CDR3 is 16 amino acids. Trimming cost V 1 base and J 9 bases; bases outside gene matches: 12. Germline V gene data show CDR1 as LGHDT and CDR2 as YNNKEL (reference sequence). As DNA, the CDR3 is TGTGCCAGCAGCCAAGGCCACCGGGACAGATTCTGGCCCCAGCATTTT. Translation gives CASSQGHRDRFWPQHF.

This chain uses TRBV27 with TRBJ1-4, with unresolved D. The CDR3 covers 14 residues. V was cut by 6 bases and J by 5 bases, with 13 bases left in between. Germline V gene lookup returns CDR1 MNHEY and CDR2 SMNVEV (reference sequence). This CDR3 is CASSVSVRNEKLFF. The DNA of the CDR3 is TGTGCCAGCAGCGTTTCCGTCCGAAATGAAAAACTGTTTTTT. Full variable domain (remainder filled in from reference TRBV27 and TRBJ1-4): EAQVTQNPRYLITVTGKKLTVTCSQNMNHEYMSWYRQDPGLGLRQIYYSMNVEVTDKGDVPEGYKVSRKEKRNFPLILESPSPNQTSLYFCASSVSVRNEKLFFGSGTQLSVL.